This entry is about one TCR beta chain. The trim removed 3 bases at V and 6 bases at J, leaving 8 bases unmatched. The length of the CDR3 is 15 residues. Germline CDR1 SGHRS, CDR2 YFSETQ. Sequenced by immunoSEQ multiplex PCR; TCRdb stores in-frame clones only, minus some. The sample records roughly 280,000 clones, 70% to 90% being singletons. This sample stems from a study of blood T cell repertoires in COVID-19. About the study: Sources were T cells, B-cell-depleted T cells, or PBMCs; the material itself was cDNA or gDNA.

Specimen: peripheral blood. This chain uses TRBV5-1 with TRBJ2-7; TRBD1 matches 11 bases. The sequence derives from a man younger than 40 with active or convalescent COVID-19. The chain's CDR3 is CASSSIPGQGGEQYF. The CDR3 DNA is TGCGCCAGCAGCTCCATTCCGGGACAGGGGGGCGAGCAGTACTTC.